The 3 T cell receptor beta chains presented below share a single source sample, sequenced in a study of T cell clones after liver transplantation. Only in-frame clones appear in the TCRdb table, and some are missing; sequencing was by immunoSEQ multiplex PCR. Seen here are 60,000 or so clones, about two thirds observed once, and the top ten hold about 15%. Specimen: CD4+ T cells from blood, collected before liver transplant. These TCRs come from a human donor who received a liver transplant.

The chain combines TRBV4-2 with TRBJ2-1, with TRBD2 matching over 12 bases. V shed 0 bases and J 4 bases; nucleotides not matched to a gene: 4. Germline assignment: CDR1 LGHNA and CDR2 YNFKEQ. This CDR3 is built from 17 residues. The CDR3 region has the DNA TGTGCCAGCAGCCAAGAAGCACTAGCGGGGGGTTACAATGAGCAGTTCTTC. It codes for CASSQEALAGGYNEQFF.

The J gene is TRBJ1-4, the V gene TRBV7-9; D perhaps matches TRBD1 (5 bases). The germline gives CDR1 SEHNR, CDR2 FQNEAQ (reference sequence). Trimming left V 2 bases short and J 4 bases short, with 11 bases between. The CDR3 runs 15 residues. Written as DNA, the CDR3 is TGTGCCAGCAGCTTAATGGGCAGGGTTAATGAAAAACTGTTTTTT. Translation gives CASSLMGRVNEKLFF.

This chain uses TRBV7-3 with TRBJ2-3; no clear D gene. The CDR3 spans 13 residues. Germline V gene lookup returns CDR1 SGHTA and CDR2 FQGTGA. Deletions cut 5 bases from V and 5 bases from J, with 11 bases between. CDR3 sequence reads: CASSTNSLDTQYF. For the CDR3, the DNA is TGTGCCAGCAGCACCAACTCCCTAGATACGCAGTATTTT.